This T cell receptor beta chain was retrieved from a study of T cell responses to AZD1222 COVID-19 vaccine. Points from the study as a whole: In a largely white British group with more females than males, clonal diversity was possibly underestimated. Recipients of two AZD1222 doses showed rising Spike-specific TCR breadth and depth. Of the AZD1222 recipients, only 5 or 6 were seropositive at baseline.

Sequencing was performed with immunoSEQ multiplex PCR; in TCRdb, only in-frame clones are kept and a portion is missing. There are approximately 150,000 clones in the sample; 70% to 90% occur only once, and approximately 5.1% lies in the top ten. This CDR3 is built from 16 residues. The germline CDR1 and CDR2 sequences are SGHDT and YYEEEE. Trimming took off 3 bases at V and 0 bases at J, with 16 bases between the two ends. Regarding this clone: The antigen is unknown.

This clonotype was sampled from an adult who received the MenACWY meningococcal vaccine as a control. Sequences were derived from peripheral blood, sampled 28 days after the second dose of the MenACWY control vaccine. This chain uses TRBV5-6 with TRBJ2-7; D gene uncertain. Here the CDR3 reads CASSSKYRSSSYEQYF. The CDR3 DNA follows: TGTGCCAGCAGCTCCAAATACCGATCAAGCTCCTACGAGCAGTACTTC.